These 32 T cell receptor beta chains were sequenced from one sample in a study of shared clonotypes between healthy human individuals. Clones were sequenced by immunoSEQ multiplex PCR, and TCRdb holds only the in-frame ones, with some missing. The data contain roughly 2 million clones, around 95% of them singletons. The sample consisted of naive CD4+ T cells sorted from blood. Sample subset: CD45RA+ positively selected. These receptors originate from a man aged 18 to 29 in good health.

The rearrangement links TRBV4-3 to TRBJ2-1; D is undetermined. Trimming stripped 0 bases from V and 8 bases from J, with 8 bases between. Germline V gene data show CDR1 as LGHNA and CDR2 as YSLEER. The CDR3 is 13 residues long. DNA of the CDR3: TGCGCCAGCAGCCAAGACCTCAGAGATGAGCAGTTCTTC. This codes for CASSQDLRDEQFF.

The V call is TRBV10-3, the J call TRBJ1-6; 10 bases line up with TRBD1. In germline, CDR1 is ENHRY, CDR2 SYGVKD. After removal of 4 bases from V and 10 bases from J, the junction contained 4 bases not matched to a gene. There are 14 residues in the CDR3. The CDR3 DNA sequence: TGTGCCATCAGTGTGGGGGACAGGGGCTCACCCCTCCACTTT. Translated: CAISVGDRGSPLHF.

This chain links TRBV10-1 with TRBJ2-3, with D perhaps assigned TRBD1 or TRBD2 (5 bases each). Trimming took off 6 bases at V and 1 base at J, with 8 bases between the two ends. The CDR3 covers 13 residues. CDR1 WNHNN and CDR2 SYGVQD come from the germline V gene (reference sequence). The CDR3 sequence is CASSQGGTDTQYF. The CDR3 DNA is TGCGCCAGCAGCCAGGGAGGCACAGATACGCAGTATTTT.

The chain is built from TRBV5-1 and TRBJ2-7; TRBD1 might be the D (6 bases). CDR3 length: 16 residues. Between the trimmed V and J ends, which lost 0 bases and 5 bases, there was a span of 18 bases. Germline values: CDR1 SGHRS, CDR2 YFSETQ. The CDR3 bases are TGCGCCAGCAGCTTGGGGACTTGGGGGCGCGGAGACGAGCAGTACTTC. Translated: CASSLGTWGRGDEQYF.

This chain connects TRBV5-1 to TRBJ2-1; TRBD1 matches at 8 bases. V lost 7 bases, J lost 3 bases, and 9 bases stayed unmatched. The CDR3 has 15 residues. Germline assignment: CDR1 SGHRS and CDR2 YFSETQ. The CDR3 loop is CASGPQGAVYNEQFF. In nucleotides, the CDR3 is TGCGCCAGCGGCCCCCAGGGGGCGGTCTACAATGAGCAGTTCTTC.

V and J are TRBV6-1 and TRBJ2-7, with TRBD2 identical over 12 bases. This CDR3 is built from 13 residues. Trimming removed 8 bases from V and 6 bases from J; junction bases left unmatched: 5. CDR1 is MNHNS and CDR2 is SASEGT in the germline V gene. CDR3 residues: CASRRTSGVEQYF. The CDR3 bases are TGTGCCAGCCGCCGGACTAGCGGGGTCGAGCAGTACTTC.

The V gene is TRBV7-9, the J gene TRBJ2-3; TRBD2 matches 9 bases. The CDR3 consists of 14 residues. The junction had 3 bases not matched to a gene; V was cut back by 4 bases and J by 4 bases. The germline V gene has CDR1 SEHNR and CDR2 FQNEAQ (reference sequence). Here the CDR3 reads CASSSRTSADTQYF. In DNA form, the CDR3 reads TGTGCCAGCAGCTCGCGGACTAGCGCAGATACGCAGTATTTT. The whole variable domain, remainder taken from reference TRBV7-9 and TRBJ2-3, is DTGVSQNPRHKITKRGQNVTFRCDPISEHNRLYWYRQTLGQGPEFLTYFQNEAQLEKSRLLSDRFSAERPKGSFSTLEIQRTEQGDSAMYLCASSSRTSADTQYFGPGTRLTVL.

This clone was observed once. J is TRBJ2-1 and V is TRBV10-1; TRBD2 agrees at 10 bases. Trimming at V came to 6 bases and at J to 11 bases, leaving 13 bases not matched to a gene. The CDR3 extends over 15 amino acids. Looked up from germline, CDR1 is WNHNN and CDR2 is SYGVQD (reference sequence). CDR3 coding DNA: TGCGCCAGCAGCAGGACTAGCGGAGCCCGAACCAAGCAGTTCTTC. Translation gives CASSRTSGARTKQFF.

The chain has TRBV7-3 and TRBJ2-1; 9 nucleotides line up with TRBD2. This CDR3 is built from 16 residues. The ends lost 3 bases at V and 3 bases at J; junction bases unmatched: 6. CDR1 and CDR2 (germline): SGHTA, FQGTGA. The CDR3 DNA follows: TGTGCCAGCAGCTTGATAGCGGGGGCCCTCTACAATGAGCAGTTCTTC. The encoded protein is CASSLIAGALYNEQFF.

This chain connects TRBV2 to TRBJ2-7; tentative D call: TRBD1 (5 bases). The V and J ends lost 6 bases and 2 bases respectively, with 11 bases between them. Germline values: CDR1 SNHLY, CDR2 FYNNEI. There are 13 residues in the CDR3. CDR3: CASSRDVAYEQYF. For the CDR3, the DNA is TGTGCCAGCAGCAGGGATGTCGCCTACGAGCAGTACTTC.

The V and J genes are TRBV10-3 and TRBJ2-7; no firm D call. This CDR3 region has 13 residues. Trimming took 3 bases from V and 3 from J, leaving 9 bases between them. Germline CDR1 reads ENHRY; CDR2 reads SYGVKD. CDR3 sequence reads: CAISEDASYEQYF. The CDR3 coding sequence is TGTGCCATCAGTGAAGATGCCAGCTACGAGCAGTACTTC.

Concerning this clone itself: Other nucleotide sequences in the sample specify the same CDR3. The CDR3 region is CAISESSGTVYGYTF. The DNA of the CDR3 is TGTGCCATCAGTGAGTCATCCGGGACAGTCTATGGCTACACCTTC. This sequence joins TRBV10-3 and TRBJ1-2; 7 bases line up with TRBD1. CDR1 and CDR2 from the germline V gene are ENHRY and SYGVKD. The length of the CDR3 is 15 residues. Losses at the gene ends were 0 bases for V and 4 bases for J; bases not matched to a gene: 5.

The V gene is TRBV4-1, the J gene TRBJ2-5; 12 bases map to TRBD2. Germline V gene sequence: CDR1 MGHRA, CDR2 YSYEKL. CDR3 size: 15 residues. After removal of 2 bases from V and 4 bases from J, the junction contained 2 bases not matched to a gene. The CDR3 sequence: CASSQLAGGRETQYF. CDR3 nucleotides: TGCGCCAGCAGCCAACTAGCGGGAGGGCGAGAGACCCAGTACTTC.

The gene calls are TRBV19 and TRBJ1-6; D is ambiguous. The CDR3 runs to 15 residues. Germline CDR1 is LNHDA and CDR2 is SQIVND (reference sequence). The V end was cut by 8 bases, the J end by 9 bases, with 20 bases between. CDR3 residues: CASRETAEGRSPLHF. CDR3 coding DNA: TGTGCCAGTCGGGAAACGGCCGAAGGACGTTCACCCCTCCACTTT.

Points on this clone: This sample also contains other DNA sequences that code for the same CDR3. This sequence joins TRBV9 and TRBJ2-3; 7 nucleotides match TRBD2. The J segment lost 0 bases and the V segment lost 0 bases, leaving 4 bases of the junction unmatched. Germline CDR1 SGDLS, CDR2 YYNGEE. CDR3 length: 16 residues. The CDR3 bases are TGTGCCAGCAGCGTAGGACTAGCCGCTAGCACAGATACGCAGTATTTT. Amino acids: CASSVGLAASTDTQYF.

This clone was observed a few times. J is TRBJ1-6 and V is TRBV6-5; perhaps TRBD1 as D (5 bases). The CDR3 sequence is 13 residues long. The germline V gene has CDR1 MNHEY and CDR2 SVGAGI. V was clipped by 5 bases and J by 9 bases, with 11 bases between them. CDR3 sequence: CASSRDGISPLHF. In DNA, the CDR3 is TGTGCCAGCAGTCGGGACGGAATTTCACCCCTCCACTTT.

Regarding this clone: The same CDR3 is also encoded by other DNA sequences in this sample. This rearrangement joins TRBV9 to TRBJ2-2; D possibly matches TRBD1 or TRBD2 (6 bases each). V lost 2 bases to trimming and J lost 2 bases, with 7 bases between them. The CDR3 totals 14 residues. Germline V gene sequence: CDR1 SGDLS, CDR2 YYNGEE. This chain's CDR3 is CASSVGGNTGELFF. The CDR3 bases are TGTGCCAGCAGCGTCGGGGGCAACACCGGGGAGCTGTTTTTT.

The CDR3 DNA is TGTGCCACCTCCACGGGACTTAATGAAAAACTGTTTTTT. Amino acid sequence: CATSTGLNEKLFF. V gene TRBV5-4 combines with J gene TRBJ1-4, with D maybe TRBD1 (5 bases). The CDR3 contains 13 residues. Looked up from germline, CDR1 is SGHNT and CDR2 is YYREEE (reference sequence). V dropped 9 bases and J dropped 4 bases, with 13 bases sitting between them.

V gene TRBV20-1 combines with J gene TRBJ2-7; a weak D match, TRBD2 (5 bases). The CDR3 loop spans 11 amino acids. The V end lost 4 bases, the J end lost 5 bases, and 9 bases lay between the germline ends. Germline loops: CDR1 DFQATT, CDR2 SNEGSKA (reference sequence). The CDR3 bases are TGCAGTGCTAAGGACTGGCACGAGCAGTACTTC. Translating gives CSAKDWHEQYF.

The V call is TRBV6-1, the J call TRBJ1-1; 7 bases are a match to TRBD1. V shed 4 bases, J shed 10 bases, and the junction held 12 bases outside the gene matches. The germline V gene has CDR1 MNHNS and CDR2 SASEGT. The CDR3 has 14 residues. The CDR3 loop reads CASSAPTGTKGAFF. CDR3 DNA sequence: TGTGCCAGCAGTGCCCCGACAGGGACTAAGGGAGCTTTCTTT.

The rearrangement joins TRBV5-1 to TRBJ2-2; D might be TRBD1 or TRBD2, each matching 5 bases. The CDR3 totals 16 residues. V was trimmed by 1 base and J by 3 bases, leaving 13 bases between them. Germline-derived CDR1 and CDR2 are SGHRS and YFSETQ. CDR3 amino acids: CASSLRVLGDTGELFF. The CDR3 DNA is TGCGCCAGCAGCTTGAGGGTGCTGGGGGACACCGGGGAGCTGTTTTTT.

The rearrangement joins TRBV11-3 to TRBJ2-1; possible D gene TRBD1, 5 bases. Germline V CDR1 and CDR2: SGHNT, YENEEA. The length of the CDR3 is 13 residues. Trimming took 5 bases from V and 5 from J, leaving 10 bases between them. CDR3 amino acids: CASSPQGNNEQFF. The DNA for the CDR3 is TGTGCCAGCAGCCCCCAGGGAAACAATGAGCAGTTCTTC.

The chain is built from TRBV28 and TRBJ1-2, with D hard to call. The ends were cut back, 3 bases at V and 1 base at J, with 9 bases in the middle. CDR1 is MDHEN, CDR2 SYDVKM, per germline. CDR3 length: 14 residues. The CDR3 nucleotides are TGTGCCAGCAGTTTCGGCAGTATTAACTATGGCTACACCTTC. It translates to CASSFGSINYGYTF.

Comments on this clone: Within the sample, other DNA sequences also encode this same CDR3. The genes are TRBV5-1 and TRBJ2-7; 7 bases line up with TRBD1. Trimming took 4 bases from V and 2 from J; bases not matched to a gene: 3. CDR1 and CDR2 (germline): SGHRS, YFSETQ. This CDR3 contains 13 residues. CDR3 coding DNA: TGCGCCAGCAGCGAGGGGACAGCCTACGAGCAGTACTTC. The encoded protein is CASSEGTAYEQYF. The whole variable domain, remainder taken from reference TRBV5-1 and TRBJ2-7, is KAGVTQTPRYLIKTRGQQVTLSCSPISGHRSVSWYQQTPGQGLQFLFEYFSETQRNKGNFPGRFSGRQFSNSRSEMNVSTLELGDSALYLCASSEGTAYEQYFGPGTRLTVT.

The chain carries TRBV7-3 and TRBJ2-2, with no clear D. From germline, CDR1 is SGHTA and CDR2 FQGTGA. The V gene lost 5 bases and the J gene lost 1 base, with 14 bases spanning the gap. The CDR3 extends over 16 amino acids. CDR3 protein: CASSLHSPGNTGELFF. As DNA, the CDR3 is TGTGCCAGCAGCCTCCACTCGCCCGGGAACACCGGGGAGCTGTTTTTT.

This clone was counted a few times. The V gene is TRBV9, the J gene TRBJ2-5; tentative D call: TRBD1 (5 bases). The CDR3 consists of 15 residues. The germline V gene encodes CDR1 SGDLS and CDR2 YYNGEE. Deletions cut 2 bases from V and 0 bases from J, with 11 bases between. DNA for the CDR3: TGTGCCAGCAGCGTCGAGACAGAGTACCAAGAGACCCAGTACTTC. It encodes CASSVETEYQETQYF.

This clone came up once. V and J are TRBV2 and TRBJ2-7; the match to TRBD2 covers 10 bases. CDR1 is SNHLY and CDR2 is FYNNEI in the germline V gene. Unmatched junction bases numbered 5, after V lost 6 bases and J lost 0 bases. The CDR3 loop spans 15 amino acids. In DNA, the CDR3 is TGTGCCAGCAGCGACCCTAGCGGGAGCTCCTACGAGCAGTACTTC. Its protein product is CASSDPSGSSYEQYF.

The V call is TRBV28, the J call TRBJ1-6; the D gene is possibly TRBD1 (6 bases). Germline V CDR1 and CDR2: MDHEN, SYDVKM. Trimming cost V 0 bases and J 7 bases, with 13 bases left between them. CDR3 length: 16 amino acids. The CDR3 nucleotides read TGTGCCAGCAGTTTATGGCAGGGGAAAGGGAATTCACCCCTCCACTTT. It encodes CASSLWQGKGNSPLHF.

The chain uses TRBV5-1 and TRBJ1-5; D unresolved. The V end lost 1 base, the J end lost 6 bases, and 2 bases lay between the germline ends. Germline-derived CDR1 and CDR2 are SGHRS and YFSETQ. The CDR3 is 11 amino acids. As DNA, the CDR3 is TGCGCCAGCAGCTTGTTTCAGCCCCAGCATTTT. Protein product: CASSLFQPQHF.

The chain carries TRBV5-4 and TRBJ2-5, with D perhaps given as TRBD1 or TRBD2 (6 bases each). CDR1 and CDR2 from the germline V gene are SGHNT and YYREEE (reference sequence). Trimming took 0 bases from V and 4 from J, leaving 13 bases between them. The CDR3 totals 15 residues. DNA of the CDR3: TGTGCCAGCAGCTTGGGGACGGGGGCACGAGAGACCCAGTACTTC. The encoded protein is CASSLGTGARETQYF.

This chain joins TRBV5-5 and TRBJ2-2, with a tentative D call TRBD1 (6 bases). This CDR3 is 16 amino acids long. Trimming cost V 1 base and J 6 bases, with 16 bases left between them. CDR1 is SGHKS, CDR2 YYEKEE, per germline (reference sequence). Here the CDR3 DNA reads TGTGCCAGCAGCTTGACCGGCAGGGGTCGCGCCGGGGAGCTGTTTTTT. This encodes CASSLTGRGRAGELFF.

The CDR3 loop is CASSLAPAFGNEQFF. The CDR3 region has the DNA TGCGCCAGCAGCTTGGCCCCAGCGTTTGGCAATGAGCAGTTCTTC. The J gene is TRBJ2-1, the V gene TRBV5-1; D is undetermined. The CDR3 extends over 15 amino acids. V lost 0 bases and J 6 bases, leaving 13 bases between the germline ends. Germline V gene lookup returns CDR1 SGHRS and CDR2 YFSETQ.